This TCR beta chain was identified during a study of CD8+CD57+ T cells in acquired aplastic anemia (dated by TCRdb to the late 2010s). Concerning the study at large: DNA extracted from sorted CD4+ and CD8+ cells had a mean of roughly 3.3 ug, with a range of 0.2 to 27.4 ug. Healthy donor samples averaged about 9.9 million reads for CD4+ and 11 million to 12 million for CD8+ cells.

The study deep-sequenced TCR repertoires of sorted CD4+ and CD8+ blood T cells from severe aplastic anemia patients and healthy subjects. Ficoll-Paque density gradient centrifugation was used to isolate peripheral blood mononuclear cells. CD4+ and CD8+ T cells were sorted by FACS or magnetic beads before DNA extraction. From its cysteine to its phenylalanine, the CDR3 spans 14 amino acids. Just CDR3 DNA is preserved here, 42 bases in frame from base 1. The V end loses 0 bases and the J end loses 4 bases, and a stretch of 9 bases separates them. CDR1 and CDR2 are read off the germline V gene (reference sequence) as LNHNV and YYDKDF. The paper as a whole reports these results and caveats: Although 25 to 30 CD8+ CDR3 sequences were shared by patients and controls, these sequences appeared highly expressed in patients and within the immunodominant clones of patients. Between patients and healthy controls, no significant difference in CD8+ Simpson's diversity was found (P=0.060).

Genomic DNA served as template for TCR beta VDJ combination and CDR3 sequence profiling. TCR repertoire sequencing was run on an Illumina HiSeq 2000. The authors' pipeline ran thus. TRBV/TRBJ rearrangement plots, CDR3 size and DJ length profiles, and Simpson's diversity index were used to evaluate the repertoires. The most abundant DNA sequence in the deep sequencing data was defined as the immunodominant clone. CDR3 amino acid sequences were screened for sharing across subjects and were compared with published repertoires and the VDJdb database. TCRdb redid the processing of the public reads, applying fastp at Q25 and MiXCR, and retained in-frame beta chains. Duplicate CDR3 protein sequences are folded into a single record with the most common DNA and genes. The V and J calls, along with clone size, are taken from TCRdb and not from the paper's own processing. This sample comprises about 220,000 distinct CDR3 sequences, 30% to 35% of them detected only once. The ten most abundant clones make up 1.1% of the sample.

As regards this clonotype: The antigen this receptor binds is unknown. Per-base qualities were not stored, and no clone one base away is much larger.

This sequence uses TRBV15 and TRBJ2-5; no confident D gene assignment can be made. Sequencing was performed on sorted CD4+, CD8+, or CD8+CD57+ T cells (not recorded which) from PBMCs. The TCR originated in a human donor in good health, serving as a control. The nucleotide sequence reads as follows: TGTGCCACCAGCAGAGATAGTGGGCTAGAGACCCAGTACTTC. It translates as CATSRDSGLETQYF.